The 22 T cell receptor beta chains below all came from one sample that was sequenced in a study of cytomegalovirus exposure and HLA in healthy donors. The PCR contained 60 Vbeta and 13 Jbeta primers. Sequencing used immunoSEQ multiplex PCR; TCRdb keeps in-frame clones, though not all of them. The repertoire has 140,000 to 150,000 clones, approximately 78% of them found once; the top ten carry more than 4%. Sequenced material: PBMCs. Receptor source: a middle-aged woman in good health and CMV-seropositive.

J is TRBJ1-4 and V is TRBV5-1; weak D call: TRBD1 (5 bases). The CDR3 is made up of 14 amino acids. The V gene lost 0 bases and the J gene lost 8 bases, with 11 bases spanning the gap. CDR1 and CDR2 (germline): SGHRS, YFSETQ. This chain's CDR3 is CASSLEGADEKLFF. CDR3 nucleotides: TGCGCCAGCAGCTTGGAAGGGGCGGACGAAAAACTGTTTTTT.

This sequence joins TRBV7-2 and TRBJ2-3; no clear D. Germline values: CDR1 SGHTA, CDR2 FQGNSA. This CDR3 is 13 amino acids long. V was cut by 1 base and J by 5 bases, with 7 bases left in between. DNA for the CDR3: TGTGCCAGCAGCTTAGGTGGCCTAGATACGCAGTATTTT. It yields the protein CASSLGGLDTQYF.

Only a few counts were recorded for this clone. The V and J genes are TRBV10-3 and TRBJ1-1, with D perhaps TRBD1 (5 bases). V lost 2 bases, J lost 2 bases, and 9 bases lay in between. CDR3 length: 14 residues. Germline V gene sequence: CDR1 ENHRY, CDR2 SYGVKD. CDR3 protein: CAISEGQGNTEAFF. The CDR3 region has the DNA TGTGCCATCAGTGAGGGTCAGGGAAACACTGAAGCTTTCTTT.

V gene TRBV27 combines with J gene TRBJ1-1, with D perhaps TRBD1 (5 bases). V was pared by 7 bases and J by 4 bases, with 13 bases between. The germline CDR1 and CDR2 sequences are MNHEY and SMNVEV (reference sequence). The CDR3 extends over 13 amino acids. The CDR3 DNA is TGTGCCAGCACGTTAGCGGGGGGCACTGAAGCTTTCTTT. Translating it yields CASTLAGGTEAFF.

The chain recombines TRBV7-9 with TRBJ1-2; no firm D call. From germline, CDR1 is SEHNR and CDR2 FQNEAQ (reference sequence). V gave up 1 base and J gave up 8 bases, with 11 bases separating them. This CDR3 contains 13 residues. This chain's CDR3 is CASSLEARLGYTF. The CDR3 DNA follows: TGTGCCAGCAGCTTAGAGGCCAGGCTCGGCTACACCTTC.

V usage is TRBV5-1 and J usage is TRBJ1-6; TRBD1 matches 10 bases. The CDR3 contains 16 residues. CDR1 SGHRS and CDR2 YFSETQ come from the germline V gene. V dropped 4 bases and J dropped 11; count of bases not matched to a gene: 12. The CDR3 spells CASSSSPGQGLTPLHF. The CDR3 DNA reads as TGCGCCAGCAGCAGTAGTCCGGGACAGGGGTTAACACCCCTCCACTTT.

The chain employs TRBV2 and TRBJ1-6; 8 bases align to TRBD1. The CDR3 is 14 residues long. CDR1 SNHLY and CDR2 FYNNEI come from the germline V gene. Trimming at V came to 6 bases and at J to 8 bases, leaving 6 bases not matched to a gene. The CDR3 DNA reads TGTGCCAGCAGCCCGGGACAGGTGGATTCACCCCTCCACTTT. This gives the protein CASSPGQVDSPLHF.

The V gene is TRBV9, the J gene TRBJ1-3, with D perhaps TRBD1 (5 bases). The CDR3 spans 17 residues. The V and J ends lost 3 bases and 0 bases respectively, with 16 bases between them. Looked up from germline, CDR1 is SGDLS and CDR2 is YYNGEE. This chain's CDR3 is CASSGDSSGLSGNTIYF. CDR3 nucleotide sequence: TGTGCCAGCAGCGGTGACAGTTCCGGCCTCTCTGGAAACACCATATATTTT.

The CDR3 DNA is TGTGCCTGTGGGGGCTACCCAGCCAAAAACATTCAGTACTTC. Translating gives CACGGYPAKNIQYF. This rearrangement joins TRBV19 to TRBJ2-4, with D possibly matching TRBD1 (6 bases). This CDR3 is built from 14 residues. Germline V gene sequence: CDR1 LNHDA, CDR2 SQIVND (reference sequence). Between the trimmed V and J ends, which lost 11 bases and 0 bases, there was a span of 14 bases.

This chain links TRBV7-9 with TRBJ2-4, with D perhaps TRBD2 (5 bases). Germline CDR1 is SEHNR and CDR2 is FQNEAQ (reference sequence). The CDR3 consists of 13 residues. CDR3 DNA: TGTAGTGGGGAGCTATTAGCCAAAAACATTCAGTACTTC. Residues: CSGELLAKNIQYF.

The V gene is TRBV28, the J gene TRBJ2-1, with D possibly matching TRBD2 (5 bases). V was clipped by 5 bases and J by 4 bases, with 21 bases between them. This CDR3 has 17 residues. Per germline, CDR1 MDHEN and CDR2 SYDVKM. The chain's CDR3 is CASSRRPLARRYNEQFF. The CDR3 DNA is TGTGCCAGCAGTCGACGCCCCCTAGCAAGAAGGTACAATGAGCAGTTCTTC.

This clone was seen a handful of times. The rearrangement links TRBV2 to TRBJ2-1, with 10 positions matching TRBD1. The V gene end was trimmed by 6 bases and the J gene end by 14 bases; junction bases not matched to a gene: 16. There are 15 residues in the CDR3. CDR1 and CDR2 (germline): SNHLY, FYNNEI. The CDR3 DNA follows: TGTGCCAGCAGACCCGGGACAGGGGCACGCACCGAAGAGTTCTTC. It specifies CASRPGTGARTEEFF.

V and J are TRBV4-3 and TRBJ2-4; tentative D call: TRBD2 (5 bases). Trimming shortened V by 0 bases and J by 7 bases, and 10 bases separated the two germline ends. Germline V CDR1 and CDR2: LGHNA, YSLEER. CDR3 size: 14 residues. In DNA form, the CDR3 reads TGCGCCAGCAGCCAAGATACTAGTACGAACATTCAGTACTTC. It yields the protein CASSQDTSTNIQYF.

The chain has TRBV10-2 and TRBJ2-7; D perhaps matches TRBD1 (6 bases). This CDR3 spans 13 amino acids. V lost 6 bases to trimming and J lost 1 base, with 10 bases between them. CDR1 and CDR2 (germline): WSHSY, SAAADI. CDR3 nucleotide sequence: TGCGCCAGCAGCCCCGACAGGTCCTACGAGCAGTACTTC. Translating gives CASSPDRSYEQYF.

This clone appeared a few times. The chain recombines TRBV7-9 with TRBJ1-1, with D possibly TRBD1 on 5 matching bases. Germline V CDR1 and CDR2: SEHNR, FQNEAQ (reference sequence). This CDR3 contains 13 residues. Trimming pared 0 bases from V and 7 bases from J, leaving 9 bases between. The CDR3 here is CASSLARGGEAFF. The CDR3 coding sequence is TGTGCCAGCAGCTTAGCAAGGGGCGGTGAAGCTTTCTTT.

CDR3 DNA sequence: TGCGCCAGCAGCTTGGGCTCGGTCGCCTACGAGCAGTACTTC. Protein: CASSLGSVAYEQYF. The V and J genes are TRBV5-1 and TRBJ2-7, with D unclear. The CDR3 consists of 14 residues. V was shortened by 0 bases and J by 2 bases, with 9 bases between the two germline ends. In germline, CDR1 is SGHRS, CDR2 YFSETQ.

The chain links TRBV30 to TRBJ2-7; 15 nucleotides agree with TRBD2. V lost 3 bases to trimming and J lost 6 bases; unmatched junction nucleotides: 0. From germline, CDR1 is GTSNPN and CDR2 SVGIG (reference sequence). CDR3 length: 13 residues. CDR3 DNA sequence: TGTGCCTGGAGGGGACTAGCGGGGGGCGAGCAGTACTTC. This sequence encodes CAWRGLAGGEQYF.

CDR3 region: CASSGGGKGRYEQYF. Here the CDR3 DNA reads TGTGCCAGCAGCGGTGGGGGGAAGGGGAGGTACGAGCAGTACTTC. The V gene is TRBV11-2, the J gene TRBJ2-7, with TRBD2 as a possible D gene (6 bases). The ends were cut back, 5 bases at V and 4 bases at J, with 18 bases in the middle. The CDR3 has 15 residues. The germline V gene encodes CDR1 SGHAT and CDR2 FQNNGV. Supplemented by reference TRBV11-2 and TRBJ2-7, the full variable domain reads EAGVAQSPRYKIIEKRQSVAFWCNPISGHATLYWYQQILGQGPKLLIQFQNNGVVDDSQLPKDRFSAERLKGVDSTLKIQPAKLEDSAVYLCASSGGGKGRYEQYFGPGTRLTVT.

The chain carries TRBV7-9 and TRBJ2-1; TRBD2 aligns across 10 bases. V lost 5 bases and J lost 3; bases outside the gene matches: 7. CDR1 SEHNR and CDR2 FQNEAQ come from the germline V gene (reference sequence). The CDR3 length is 16 residues. Here the CDR3 DNA reads TGTGCCAGCAGCCCCCTAGCGGGAGTATTCTACAATGAGCAGTTCTTC. Residues: CASSPLAGVFYNEQFF.

This chain joins TRBV10-3 and TRBJ2-1, with 9 bases matching TRBD2. Trimming at V came to 4 bases and at J to 10 bases, leaving 8 bases not matched to a gene. The CDR3 extends over 14 amino acids. The germline V gene has CDR1 ENHRY and CDR2 SYGVKD. The DNA of the CDR3 is TGTGCCATCAGTGCGACTAGCGGTCCTCACGAGCAGTTCTTC. Its protein product is CAISATSGPHEQFF.

The rearrangement links TRBV5-1 to TRBJ2-1; 10 positions agree with TRBD2. V shed 4 bases, J shed 5 bases, and the junction held 3 bases outside the gene matches. Germline V gene sequence: CDR1 SGHRS, CDR2 YFSETQ. The CDR3 contains 14 residues. CDR3 in DNA: TGCGCCAGCAGCCCCGGGACTAGCGACAATGAGCAGTTCTTC. Translation gives CASSPGTSDNEQFF.

In this sample, this clone turned up a few times. CDR3 in DNA: TGCGCCAGCAGCCAAGTGGGACAGGGGAGCTCTGGAAACACCATATATTTT. It codes for CASSQVGQGSSGNTIYF. J is TRBJ1-3 and V is TRBV4-1; TRBD1 matches 10 bases. Germline V gives CDR1 MGHRA, CDR2 YSYEKL. CDR3 length equals 17 residues. Trimming took 1 base from V and 0 from J; bases not matched to a gene: 3.